The 5 T cell receptor beta chains below come from one sample, sequenced in a study of shared clonotypes between healthy human individuals (TCRdb year 2020). Library prep was done by the immunoSEQ multiplex PCR assay. TCRdb provides this immuneACCESS table in a form limited to in-frame rearrangements. Some clones are lacking; in checked studies, under half of them reflect an unresolved V gene, and why the rest are absent is not known. Within this sample are 2 million to 3 million clones, with approximately 93% of them counted one time only. 0.35% to 0.45% of the sample belongs to the ten largest clones. The sample taken for sequencing was naive CD4+ T cells from PBMCs. The intended sense of this specimen's cell subset or site label: CD45RA+ positively selected. These receptors were collected from a man younger than 35 in good health. Some clones in this sample may be carry-over from other donors' samples.

The genes are TRBV21-1 and TRBJ2-7. TRBV21-1 is tagged as a pseudogene. The CDR3 is 9 amino acids. The CDR3 spells CASNYEQYF. CDR3 nucleotide sequence: TGTGCCAGCAACTACGAGCAGTACTTC.

With respect to this clone: At the DNA level, this CDR3 is encoded by other sequences in the same sample as well. The CDR3 loop reads CASSSGTGANVLTF. DNA for the CDR3: TGCGCCAGCAGCTCAGGGACCGGGGCCAACGTCCTGACTTTC. The gene calls are TRBV5-1 and TRBJ2-6, with D perhaps given as TRBD1 or TRBD2 (5 bases each). The CDR3 spans 14 residues. Looked up from germline, CDR1 is SGHRS and CDR2 is YFSETQ. V shed 3 bases and J shed 4 bases, with 8 bases lying between them.

With respect to this clone: The sample contains more than one DNA sequence encoding this CDR3. This chain connects TRBV6-5 to TRBJ1-5; tentative D call: TRBD1 (6 bases). The germline CDR1 and CDR2 sequences are MNHEY and SVGAGI. This CDR3 contains 14 residues. V gave up 5 bases and J gave up 2 bases, with 10 bases separating them. CDR3: CASSQGRGNQPQHF. The CDR3 nucleotides read TGTGCCAGCAGTCAGGGGAGAGGCAATCAGCCCCAGCATTTT.

The chain uses TRBV9 and TRBJ2-3; the match to TRBD2 covers 10 bases. CDR1 is SGDLS, CDR2 YYNGEE, per germline. The V segment lost 1 base and the J segment 4 bases; nucleotides outside the gene matches: 6. The CDR3 covers 16 residues. CDR3 protein: CASSVLAGVNADTQYF. CDR3 nucleotides: TGTGCCAGCAGCGTACTAGCGGGAGTCAATGCAGATACGCAGTATTTT.

This clone was seen just once. The V call is TRBV5-1, the J call TRBJ2-3; D is unclear. Between the trimmed V and J ends, which lost 0 bases and 6 bases, there was a span of 11 bases. CDR1 and CDR2 (germline): SGHRS, YFSETQ. This CDR3 has 14 amino acids. DNA of the CDR3: TGCGCCAGCAGCTTGGGGTTAGTCGGGGATACGCAGTATTTT. Translated, it gives CASSLGLVGDTQYF.